The 18 T cell receptor beta chains given below trace back to one sample, sequenced in a study of blood T cell repertoires in COVID-19. Measured with immunoSEQ multiplex PCR; TCRdb has only the in-frame clones, and not every one. Seen here are 200,000 to 250,000 clones, roughly 88% observed once, and the top ten hold around 13%. The sample comprised peripheral blood. All receptors come from a human donor in a cohort sampled during active COVID-19.

This clone was counted only a few times. The chain carries TRBV14 and TRBJ2-5; 7 positions match TRBD2. V lost 3 bases to trimming and J lost 5 bases; unmatched junction nucleotides: 6. This CDR3 spans 14 amino acids. The germline V gene encodes CDR1 SGHDN and CDR2 FVKESK. In DNA, the CDR3 is TGTGCCAGCAGCCAGAAGCGGGACCGGGAGACCCAGTACTTC. This gives the protein CASSQKRDRETQYF. The full variable domain, completed using reference TRBV14 and TRBJ2-5, is EAGVTQFPSHSVIEKGQTVTLRCDPISGHDNLYWYRRVMGKEIKFLLHFVKESKQDESGMPNNRFLAERTGGTYSTLKVQPAELEDSGVYFCASSQKRDRETQYFGPGTRLLVL.

CDR3: CASSLSEGQPQHF. CDR3 sequence (DNA): TGTGCCAGCAGTTTATCGGAGGGTCAGCCCCAGCATTTT. This sequence joins TRBV27 and TRBJ1-5; D remains unclear. Trimming left V 0 bases short and J 6 bases short, with 6 bases between. CDR3 length equals 13 residues. Germline-derived CDR1 and CDR2 are MNHEY and SMNVEV (reference sequence).

This rearrangement joins TRBV5-8 to TRBJ2-1; 9 bases fit TRBD1. Per the germline V gene, CDR1 is SGHTS and CDR2 is YDEGEE. Trimming cost V 4 bases and J 4 bases; bases outside gene matches: 6. The CDR3 is 15 amino acids. Written as DNA, the CDR3 is TGTGCCAGCAGCCCGGGACAGGGTCCTTACAATGAGCAGTTCTTC. This encodes CASSPGQGPYNEQFF.

The rearrangement links TRBV10-2 to TRBJ1-2, with TRBD1 matching over 9 bases. The germline V gene has CDR1 WSHSY and CDR2 SAAADI. CDR3 length: 14 amino acids. V was pared by 5 bases and J by 5 bases, with 6 bases of the junction left unmatched. CDR3 nucleotides: TGCGCCAGCAGTTTCCCCGGGACAGGGTATGGCTACACCTTC. Its protein product is CASSFPGTGYGYTF.

This chain uses TRBV28 with TRBJ2-3, with 11 bases fitting TRBD2. Trimming removed 3 bases from V and 2 bases from J; junction bases left unmatched: 16. The germline gives CDR1 MDHEN, CDR2 SYDVKM. CDR3 length: 20 amino acids. The CDR3 here is CASSFLGQDQTSGVTDTQYF. The CDR3 region has the DNA TGTGCCAGCAGTTTTCTCGGACAGGACCAGACTAGCGGGGTCACAGATACGCAGTATTTT. Using reference TRBV28 and TRBJ2-3 for the parts outside the CDR3, the full variable domain is DVKVTQSSRYLVKRTGEKVFLECVQDMDHENMFWYRQDPGLGLRLIYFSYDVKMKEKGDIPEGYSVSREKKERFSLILESASTNQTSMYLCASSFLGQDQTSGVTDTQYFGPGTRLTVL.

The table lists this clone with a count of one. The V and J genes are TRBV24-1 and TRBJ2-5, with 13 positions matching TRBD2. This CDR3 has 17 residues. V trimming: 3 bases; J trimming: 0 bases; junction bases outside the gene matches: 3. Germline CDR1 KGHDR, CDR2 SFDVKD. The CDR3 bases are TGTGCCACCAGTGATGCGACTAGCGGGGGGTACCAAGAGACCCAGTACTTC. It translates to CATSDATSGGYQETQYF.

The genes are TRBV6-1 and TRBJ1-1, with TRBD1 as a possible D gene (6 bases). The germline gives CDR1 MNHNS, CDR2 SASEGT. Trimming stripped 1 base from V and 4 bases from J, with 10 bases between. The CDR3 runs to 14 residues. Here the CDR3 reads CASSEEGGGTEAFF. CDR3 nucleotide sequence: TGTGCCAGCAGTGAAGAAGGGGGTGGCACTGAAGCTTTCTTT.

This rearrangement joins TRBV6-6 to TRBJ1-1, with 9 bases identical to TRBD1. V shed 6 bases and J 8 bases; nucleotides not matched to a gene: 13. Germline assignment: CDR1 MNHNY and CDR2 SVGAGI (reference sequence). The CDR3 is made up of 15 amino acids. CDR3 coding DNA: TGTGCCAGCAGCCAACCCGGGACAGGGTTTAACGAAGCTTTCTTT. It codes for CASSQPGTGFNEAFF.

The rearrangement joins TRBV28 to TRBJ1-2; D is undetermined. Germline V lookup: CDR1 MDHEN, CDR2 SYDVKM. This CDR3 has 14 amino acids. V was clipped by 5 bases and J by 1 base, with 11 bases between them. CDR3 DNA: TGTGCCAGCAGTACATGGGGAGTTAACTATGGCTACACCTTC. This encodes CASSTWGVNYGYTF.

This chain links TRBV19 with TRBJ1-1; 7 bases line up with TRBD1. CDR3 length: 12 residues. Germline V gives CDR1 LNHDA, CDR2 SQIVND (reference sequence). After removal of 5 bases from V and 6 bases from J, the junction contained 3 bases not matched to a gene. The CDR3 loop is CASSHTGAEAFF. CDR3 coding DNA: TGTGCCAGTAGTCACACAGGGGCTGAAGCTTTCTTT.

The J gene is TRBJ2-7, the V gene TRBV2, with TRBD1 as a possible D gene (5 bases). The CDR3 consists of 15 residues. The V gene's germline CDR1 is SNHLY and CDR2 FYNNEI. Between the trimmed V and J ends, which lost 3 bases and 3 bases, there was a span of 15 bases. CDR3 region: CASSEGLSLLYEQYF. In nucleotides, the CDR3 is TGTGCCAGCAGTGAGGGGCTTTCCCTCCTCTACGAGCAGTACTTC.

The chain is built from TRBV11-2 and TRBJ2-1; 10 bases match TRBD2. Germline V CDR1 and CDR2: SGHAT, FQNNGV. This CDR3 comprises 16 residues. Unmatched junction bases numbered 11, after V lost 6 bases and J lost 6 bases. This CDR3 is CASRATSGRGFNEQFF. The CDR3 bases are TGTGCCAGCAGGGCGACTAGCGGGCGGGGTTTCAATGAGCAGTTCTTC.

Relative to its sample, this clone is medium-sized. The CDR3 DNA is TGTGCCAGCAGTGAAACGGCGGATGGCACTGAAGCTTTCTTT. This translates into CASSETADGTEAFF. The rearrangement joins TRBV25-1 to TRBJ1-1, with D unclear. Germline V gene lookup returns CDR1 MGHDK and CDR2 SYGVNS. The CDR3 covers 14 residues. V was cut by 2 bases and J by 4 bases, with 11 bases left in between.

V is TRBV5-4 and J is TRBJ2-1; 13 bases align to TRBD2. Germline V gene sequence: CDR1 SGHNT, CDR2 YYREEE (reference sequence). V shed 4 bases, J shed 4 bases, and the junction held 5 bases outside the gene matches. The CDR3 runs to 16 residues. CDR3 region: CASSTGTSGTYNEQFF. The CDR3 nucleotides read TGTGCCAGCAGCACCGGGACTAGCGGGACGTACAATGAGCAGTTCTTC. The full variable domain, its missing parts supplied by reference TRBV5-4 and TRBJ2-1, is ETGVTQSPTHLIKTRGQQVTLRCSSQSGHNTVSWYQQALGQGPQFIFQYYREEENGRGNFPPRFSGLQFPNYSSELNVNALELDDSALYLCASSTGTSGTYNEQFFGPGTRLTVL.

This rearrangement joins TRBV6-5 to TRBJ2-3; 7 positions match TRBD1. The CDR3 has 14 amino acids. V gave up 5 bases and J gave up 4 bases; unmatched junction bases: 6. Germline V gene lookup returns CDR1 MNHEY and CDR2 SVGAGI. The CDR3 loop is CASSIGQDADTQYF. DNA for the CDR3: TGTGCCAGCAGTATAGGACAGGATGCAGATACGCAGTATTTT.

The chain has TRBV9 and TRBJ2-2; TRBD2 aligns across 9 bases. The CDR3 contains 18 residues. The V segment lost 4 bases and the J segment 4 bases; nucleotides outside the gene matches: 14. CDR1 and CDR2 (germline): SGDLS, YYNGEE. The CDR3 sequence: CASSPGLAGAPGTGELFF. Written as DNA, the CDR3 is TGTGCCAGCAGCCCCGGGTTAGCGGGAGCGCCGGGCACCGGGGAGCTGTTTTTT.

The chain couples TRBV27 to TRBJ2-2, with D tentatively TRBD1 (5 bases). Trimming cost V 6 bases and J 0 bases, with 17 bases left between them. CDR1 is MNHEY, CDR2 SMNVEV, per germline (reference sequence). The CDR3 length is 17 residues. CDR3 in amino acids: CASRKTGAGTNTGELFF. CDR3 nucleotides: TGTGCCAGCAGGAAAACAGGCGCAGGGACGAACACCGGGGAGCTGTTTTTT.

This rearrangement joins TRBV28 to TRBJ2-1; 8 nucleotides align to TRBD2. CDR1 MDHEN and CDR2 SYDVKM come from the germline V gene. The V and J ends lost 3 bases and 7 bases, in that order; junction bases with no gene match: 8. The CDR3 is made up of 15 amino acids. This CDR3 is CASSFGREGWNEQFF. CDR3 in DNA: TGTGCCAGCAGTTTCGGACGGGAGGGTTGGAATGAGCAGTTCTTC.